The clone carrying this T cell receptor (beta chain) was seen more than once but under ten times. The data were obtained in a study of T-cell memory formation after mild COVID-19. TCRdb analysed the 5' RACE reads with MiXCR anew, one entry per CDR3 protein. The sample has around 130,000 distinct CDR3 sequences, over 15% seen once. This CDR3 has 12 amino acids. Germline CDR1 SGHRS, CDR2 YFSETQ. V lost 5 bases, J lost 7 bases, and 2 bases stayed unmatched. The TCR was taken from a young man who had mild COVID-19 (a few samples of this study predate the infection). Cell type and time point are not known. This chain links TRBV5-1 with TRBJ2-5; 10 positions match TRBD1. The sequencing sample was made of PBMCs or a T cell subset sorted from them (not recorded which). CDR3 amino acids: CASSWDRGTQYF. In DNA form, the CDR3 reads TGCGCCAGCAGTTGGGACAGGGGGACCCAGTACTTC.